The sequence of this T cell receptor (beta chain) was determined in a study of T cells in Graves' hyperthyroidism and ophthalmopathy. The study's findings and limits: Model-based prediction identified ophthalmopathy a median about 7 months prior to its onset.

Concerning this clonotype itself: Antigen: not known.

This CDR3 comprises 14 residues. V lost 7 bases to trimming and J lost 4 bases, with 16 bases between them. CDR1 MGHRA and CDR2 YSYEKL come from the germline V gene. Amplification targeted TCR beta CDR3 regions from RNA transcripts. HTBI primers were the set used in a first-round RT-PCR of the TCR CDR3. TCRdb passed the multiplex PCR reads through MiXCR, listing each CDR3 protein once. The sample holds about 560,000 distinct CDR3 sequences, roughly a sixth seen once. A lack of ophthalmopathy progression within 18 months defined stable Graves' hyperthyroidism. Each 10 ml fresh peripheral blood draw supplied the PBMCs.

The TCR was taken from a woman aged 18 to 35 with Graves' hyperthyroidism. The V gene is TRBV4-1, the J gene TRBJ1-2; D unresolved. Sequences were obtained from blood. The CDR3 DNA is TGCGCCAGCACACACCCCGGTAGAAGCTATGGCTACACCTTC. Encoded protein: CASTHPGRSYGYTF.